The 30 T cell receptor beta chains below were found in one sample sequenced in a study of shared clonotypes between healthy human individuals. Clones were read by immunoSEQ multiplex PCR, and TCRdb kept only the in-frame ones, dropping some. Among approximately 500,000 clones listed, around 96% were seen once. Sequences were obtained from naive CD4+ T cells sorted from blood. The subset: CD45RA+ positively selected. Source of these receptors: a woman in her 30s in good health.

The chain uses TRBV28 and TRBJ2-7; TRBD1 aligns across 9 bases. V lost 5 bases, J lost 6 bases, and 8 bases stayed unmatched. The CDR3 runs 14 residues. Germline CDR1 and CDR2: MDHEN and SYDVKM. The CDR3 loop reads CASSRDREGREQYF. DNA of the CDR3: TGTGCCAGCAGTCGGGACAGGGAGGGGCGCGAGCAGTACTTC.

The chain recombines TRBV7-9 with TRBJ2-5, with 7 bases aligning to TRBD1. The assigned J gene may be wrong: the sequence end matches TRBJ2-7 better. In germline, CDR1 is SEHNR, CDR2 FQNEAQ (reference sequence). The CDR3 has 16 amino acids. The CDR3 DNA is TGTGCCAGAACGAAGAGCCGGGACAGAGGCTTCTACGAGCAGTACTTC. This translates into CARTKSRDRGFYEQYF.

J is TRBJ2-1 and V is TRBV5-6; possible D gene TRBD1, 6 bases. V dropped 8 bases and J dropped 0 bases, with 15 bases sitting between them. The CDR3 runs 15 residues. Germline values: CDR1 SGHDT, CDR2 YYEEEE. The CDR3 sequence: CASKTGASSYNEQFF. The CDR3 coding sequence is TGTGCCAGTAAGACAGGTGCCTCCTCCTACAATGAGCAGTTCTTC.

CDR3 sequence: CASSDKNRAGSDTQYF. CDR3 bases: TGTGCCAGCAGTGATAAGAACAGGGCAGGCTCAGATACGCAGTATTTT. V usage is TRBV25-1 and J usage is TRBJ2-3; perhaps TRBD1 as D (6 bases). The CDR3 consists of 16 residues. Germline loops: CDR1 MGHDK, CDR2 SYGVNS. V shed 3 bases and J shed 4 bases, with 17 bases lying between them.

Remarks on this clone: Other DNA sequences of this sample code for an identical CDR3. The chain joins TRBV6-1 to TRBJ2-7; D is unclear. The germline CDR1 and CDR2 sequences are MNHNS and SASEGT. This CDR3 contains 13 residues. Trimming cost V 0 bases and J 3 bases, with 6 bases left between them. The CDR3 nucleotides are TGTGCCAGCAGTGAAGCTAGGAACTACGAGCAGTACTTC. This sequence encodes CASSEARNYEQYF.

The chain joins TRBV19 to TRBJ2-5; 9 nucleotides line up with TRBD1. The J call could be wrong; TRBJ2-7 is a better fit for the DNA end. Germline lookup yields CDR1 LNHDA and CDR2 SQIVND (reference sequence). This CDR3 contains 17 residues. This CDR3 reads CASSITTGQGGEYEQYF. CDR3 nucleotide sequence: TGTGCCAGTAGTATAACCACGGGACAGGGAGGCGAGTACGAGCAGTACTTC.

The genes are TRBV18 and TRBJ2-2; D ambiguous. Germline loops: CDR1 KGHSH, CDR2 LQKENI. The CDR3 sequence is 16 residues long. V lost 1 base and J lost 7, with 16 bases in between. In nucleotides, the CDR3 is TGTGCCAGCTCACCACGTGCCCACCCGCCGGTCGGGGAGCTGTTTTTT. It translates to CASSPRAHPPVGELFF.

This sequence joins TRBV28 and TRBJ2-6, with D unresolved. This CDR3 region has 13 residues. Germline CDR1 and CDR2: MDHEN and SYDVKM. V was pared by 5 bases and J by 4 bases, with 6 bases between. CDR3 bases: TGTGCCAGCAGTCTCCCGGGGGCCAACGTCCTGACTTTC. It codes for CASSLPGANVLTF.

This clone occurred a few times. This chain uses TRBV11-2 with TRBJ1-3; D is unresolved. The length of the CDR3 is 13 residues. Germline assignment: CDR1 SGHAT and CDR2 FQNNGV. V was cut by 1 base and J by 4 bases, with 5 bases left in between. The CDR3 bases are TGTGCCAGCAGCTTAGGCGGGGGAAACACCATATATTTT. Encoded protein: CASSLGGGNTIYF. Variable domain in full (rest from reference TRBV11-2 and TRBJ1-3): EAGVAQSPRYKIIEKRQSVAFWCNPISGHATLYWYQQILGQGPKLLIQFQNNGVVDDSQLPKDRFSAERLKGVDSTLKIQPAKLEDSAVYLCASSLGGGNTIYFGEGSWLTVV.

V is TRBV29-1 and J is TRBJ2-1; TRBD2 agrees at 7 bases. This CDR3 contains 13 residues. The V gene's germline CDR1 is SQVTM and CDR2 ANQGSEA. The V segment lost 6 bases and the J segment 4 bases; nucleotides outside the gene matches: 6. In DNA, the CDR3 is TGCAGCGTGGGGAGGGCCACTTACAATGAGCAGTTCTTC. It is translated as CSVGRATYNEQFF.

The chain employs TRBV16 and TRBJ2-7; weak D call: TRBD1 (6 bases). The V gene's germline CDR1 is KGHSY and CDR2 FQNENV. Deletions cut 4 bases from V and 5 bases from J, with 21 bases between. The length of the CDR3 is 16 residues. The CDR3 DNA sequence: TGTGCCAGCAGCCTAAGGCTATTTACAGGGTCCCACGAGCAGTACTTC. It specifies CASSLRLFTGSHEQYF.

This rearrangement joins TRBV5-4 to TRBJ2-5; 10 nucleotides line up with TRBD2. Per the germline V gene, CDR1 is SGHNT and CDR2 is YYREEE (reference sequence). V lost 1 base, J lost 2 bases, and 2 bases stayed unmatched. This CDR3 is 15 amino acids long. The CDR3 sequence is CASSLRTSGQETQYF. CDR3 DNA sequence: TGTGCCAGCAGCTTGAGGACTAGCGGACAAGAGACCCAGTACTTC.

CDR3 coding DNA: TGTGCCAGCAGTTTTGTTTGGTGGTTAGCCGGCACAGATACGCAGTATTTT. It codes for CASSFVWWLAGTDTQYF. The J gene is TRBJ2-3, the V gene TRBV28; D is ambiguous. The length of the CDR3 is 17 residues. Looked up from germline, CDR1 is MDHEN and CDR2 is SYDVKM. Trimming took off 3 bases at V and 1 base at J, with 17 bases between the two ends.

This sequence joins TRBV2 and TRBJ1-1; 8 nucleotides match TRBD1. Germline V gene lookup returns CDR1 SNHLY and CDR2 FYNNEI. This CDR3 spans 16 amino acids. V trimming: 6 bases; J trimming: 0 bases; junction bases outside the gene matches: 9. CDR3 protein: CASRGPWTGMNTEAFF. The CDR3 nucleotides are TGTGCCAGCAGGGGCCCCTGGACAGGGATGAACACTGAAGCTTTCTTT.

V usage is TRBV9 and J usage is TRBJ2-2; a weak D match, TRBD1 (6 bases). The CDR3 length is 16 residues. Germline values: CDR1 SGDLS, CDR2 YYNGEE. V was pared by 0 bases and J by 0 bases, with 9 bases between. The CDR3 coding sequence is TGTGCCAGCAGCGTAGGAGGGACATCGAACACCGGGGAGCTGTTTTTT. This translates into CASSVGGTSNTGELFF.

The rearrangement joins TRBV7-8 to TRBJ2-7, with 7 bases matching TRBD2. The V segment lost 8 bases and the J segment 6 bases; nucleotides outside the gene matches: 13. CDR1 and CDR2 (germline): SGHVS, FQNEAQ. The CDR3 length is 14 residues. Here the CDR3 reads CASSLGGGSTEQYF. CDR3 in DNA: TGTGCCAGCTCCCTCGGCGGGGGATCTACCGAGCAGTACTTC.

The chain employs TRBV5-1 and TRBJ1-3; the D gene is possibly TRBD1 (5 bases). Between the trimmed V and J ends, which lost 3 bases and 0 bases, there was a span of 13 bases. The CDR3 is 16 amino acids. Germline V CDR1 and CDR2: SGHRS, YFSETQ. CDR3 in amino acids: CASSSGTSTSGNTIYF. CDR3 coding DNA: TGCGCCAGCAGCTCAGGGACCTCAACCTCTGGAAACACCATATATTTT.

The chain links TRBV21-1 to TRBJ2-3. TRBV21-1 is marked as a pseudogene. This CDR3 is 15 amino acids long. The CDR3 here is CASSKQVTSTDTQYF. CDR3 DNA: TGTGCCAGCAGCAAACAGGTGACTAGCACAGATACGCAGTATTTT.

V gene TRBV6-1 combines with J gene TRBJ2-1, with D perhaps matching TRBD2 (6 bases). V lost 2 bases to trimming and J lost 2 bases, with 13 bases between them. The germline V gene encodes CDR1 MNHNS and CDR2 SASEGT. The CDR3 has 16 residues. The CDR3 loop is CASSELADETYNEQFF. The CDR3 coding sequence is TGTGCCAGCAGTGAATTAGCGGACGAGACCTACAATGAGCAGTTCTTC.

V and J are TRBV18 and TRBJ1-1; 8 nucleotides align to TRBD1. This CDR3 has 15 residues. V gave up 4 bases and J gave up 5 bases; unmatched junction bases: 9. From germline, CDR1 is KGHSH and CDR2 LQKENI. The CDR3 reads CASSLQGALETEAFF. CDR3 bases: TGTGCCAGCTCACTCCAGGGGGCGCTAGAAACTGAAGCTTTCTTT.

V is TRBV15 and J is TRBJ1-5; 7 bases fit TRBD1. From germline, CDR1 is LNHNV and CDR2 YYDKDF (reference sequence). Trimming at V came to 0 bases and at J to 0 bases, leaving 8 bases not matched to a gene. The CDR3 totals 18 residues. CDR3 sequence: CATSRDYRGLTSNQPQHF. CDR3 sequence (DNA): TGTGCCACCAGCAGAGACTATAGGGGGCTGACTAGCAATCAGCCCCAGCATTTT.

The V and J genes are TRBV5-4 and TRBJ1-2; D may be TRBD1 (6 bases). V shed 2 bases and J shed 1 base, with 12 bases lying between them. The CDR3 is 15 residues long. Germline V gene lookup returns CDR1 SGHNT and CDR2 YYREEE (reference sequence). The CDR3 loop is CASSFGQRYNYGYTF. As DNA, the CDR3 is TGTGCCAGCAGCTTTGGACAGAGATATAACTATGGCTACACCTTC.

This rearrangement joins TRBV7-9 to TRBJ1-1; D unclear. The CDR3 loop spans 13 amino acids. Germline values: CDR1 SEHNR, CDR2 FQNEAQ (reference sequence). Trimming took 3 bases from V and 5 from J, leaving 10 bases between them. In nucleotides, the CDR3 is TGTGCCAGCAGCTTTTCTGGATTTACTGAAGCTTTCTTT. Translating it yields CASSFSGFTEAFF.

The rearrangement links TRBV19 to TRBJ1-5, with 10 bases fitting TRBD1. This CDR3 is 17 amino acids long. V shed 4 bases and J 3 bases; nucleotides not matched to a gene: 9. Looked up from germline, CDR1 is LNHDA and CDR2 is SQIVND (reference sequence). The CDR3 is CASSTGTGVSPNQPQHF. In DNA, the CDR3 is TGTGCCAGTAGTACTGGGACAGGGGTTTCCCCCAATCAGCCCCAGCATTTT.

The genes are TRBV5-1 and TRBJ1-3; D gene unclear. Trimming cost V 1 base and J 0 bases, with 14 bases left between them. From germline, CDR1 is SGHRS and CDR2 YFSETQ. The CDR3 is made up of 17 amino acids. The CDR3 loop reads CASSLIGTSRSGNTIYF. For the CDR3, the DNA is TGCGCCAGCAGCTTGATTGGCACTTCTCGCTCTGGAAACACCATATATTTT.

The chain employs TRBV19 and TRBJ1-3; D remains ambiguous. CDR3 size: 14 residues. Germline V lookup: CDR1 LNHDA, CDR2 SQIVND (reference sequence). V shed 9 bases and J shed 0 bases, with 12 bases lying between them. CDR3 DNA: TGTGCCAGCCGGTTGGGGAGCTCTGGAAACACCATATATTTT. Translated, it gives CASRLGSSGNTIYF.

The chain is built from TRBV10-3 and TRBJ2-1; D gene uncertain. Germline lookup yields CDR1 ENHRY and CDR2 SYGVKD. CDR3 length equals 12 residues. The V end lost 0 bases, the J end lost 12 bases, and 9 bases lay between the germline ends. CDR3 loop: CAISESGSGQFF. Written as DNA, the CDR3 is TGTGCCATCAGTGAGTCGGGGTCGGGGCAGTTCTTC.

This clone has a single count. The chain is built from TRBV6-1 and TRBJ1-2, with TRBD1 matching 9 bases. V was clipped by 5 bases and J by 8 bases; unmatched bases: 6. This CDR3 region has 13 residues. CDR1 is MNHNS, CDR2 SASEGT, per germline. CDR3 in DNA: TGTGCCAGCAGTACCGGGACAGGGTCCGGCTACACCTTC. It translates to CASSTGTGSGYTF.

V usage is TRBV5-1 and J usage is TRBJ2-1; D may be TRBD1 (6 bases). The germline V and J ends were trimmed by 0 bases and 7 bases, with 11 bases remaining between them. CDR3 length: 14 amino acids. Germline V gives CDR1 SGHRS, CDR2 YFSETQ. The chain's CDR3 is CASSLAGQGNEQFF. CDR3 nucleotides: TGCGCCAGCAGCTTGGCCGGGCAGGGGAATGAGCAGTTCTTC. The full variable domain, with the rest looked up from reference TRBV5-1 and TRBJ2-1, is KAGVTQTPRYLIKTRGQQVTLSCSPISGHRSVSWYQQTPGQGLQFLFEYFSETQRNKGNFPGRFSGRQFSNSRSEMNVSTLELGDSALYLCASSLAGQGNEQFFGPGTRLTVL.

The V and J genes are TRBV18 and TRBJ1-2; tentatively, D is TRBD1 (5 bases). Trimming pared 8 bases from V and 0 bases from J, leaving 7 bases between. Germline-derived CDR1 and CDR2 are KGHSH and LQKENI. The CDR3 is made up of 12 amino acids. CDR3 DNA sequence: TGTGCCAGCCAGGGATCTAACTATGGCTACACCTTC. Translating it yields CASQGSNYGYTF. Complete variable domain (other parts from reference TRBV18 and TRBJ1-2): NAGVMQNPRHLVRRRGQEARLRCSPMKGHSHVYWYRQLPEEGLKFMVYLQKENIIDESGMPKERFSAEFPKEGPSILRIQQVVRGDSAAYFCASQGSNYGYTFGSGTRLTVV.